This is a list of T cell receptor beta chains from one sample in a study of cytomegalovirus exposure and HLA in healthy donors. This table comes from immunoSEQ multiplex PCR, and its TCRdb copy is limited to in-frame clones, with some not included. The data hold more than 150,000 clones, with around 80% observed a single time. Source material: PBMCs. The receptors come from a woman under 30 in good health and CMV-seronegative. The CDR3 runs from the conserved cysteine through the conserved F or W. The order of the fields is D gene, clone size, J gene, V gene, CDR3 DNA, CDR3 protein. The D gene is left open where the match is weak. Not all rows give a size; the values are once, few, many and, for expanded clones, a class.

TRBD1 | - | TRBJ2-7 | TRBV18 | TGTGCCAGCTCACCACTAGGGACAGGGGGTTTCTACGAGCAGTACTTC | CASSPLGTGGFYEQYF
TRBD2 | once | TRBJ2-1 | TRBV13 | TGTGCCAGCAACCGCGGGGGGCCGGGGTACAATGAGCAGTTCTTC | CASNRGGPGYNEQFF
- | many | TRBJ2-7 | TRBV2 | TGTGCCAGCAGCGAATACTCCTACGAGCAGTACTTC | CASSEYSYEQYF
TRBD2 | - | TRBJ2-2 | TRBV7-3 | TGTGCCAGCAGCTTAACTCCGGGACTAGCGGGGGGCCCGAACACCGGGGAGCTGTTTTTT | CASSLTPGLAGGPNTGELFF
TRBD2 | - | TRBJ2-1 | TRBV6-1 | TGTGCCAGCAGTGAATTCGTAGCCACCCGGGCTAGCGGGGACAATGAGCAGTTCTTC | CASSEFVATRASGDNEQFF
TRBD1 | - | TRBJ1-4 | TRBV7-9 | TGTGCCAGCAGCCCCCAGCTAACAGGGGGGACAACTAATGAAAAACTGTTTTTT | CASSPQLTGGTTNEKLFF
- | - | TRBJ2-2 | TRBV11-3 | TGTGCCAGCAGCACCGGGACAAAGGACACCGGGGAGCTGTTTTTT | CASSTGTKDTGELFF
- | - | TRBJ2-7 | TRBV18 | TGTGCCAGCTCACCACGTTTGTCAGGGGATGGGACTACGGTGGAGCAGTACTTC | CASSPRLSGDGTTVEQYF
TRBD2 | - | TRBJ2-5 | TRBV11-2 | TGTGCCAGCAGCTTAGCGGGGACTAGCGGGGGGGCCGGTGAGACCCAGTACTTC | CASSLAGTSGGAGETQYF
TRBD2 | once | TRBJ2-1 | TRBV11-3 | TGTGCCAGCAGCTCACTAGCGGGGGGCCGGGATGAGCAGTTCTTC | CASSSLAGGRDEQFF